These 21 T cell receptor beta chains were all obtained from the same sample, sequenced in a study of cytomegalovirus exposure and HLA in healthy donors. Vbeta (60) and Jbeta (13) primers were used in the PCR. Generated by immunoSEQ multiplex PCR, the TCRdb table keeps only in-frame clones and is missing some. The sample lists around 94,000 clones, roughly 78% occurring once. Sequencing input: PBMCs. The source is a woman aged 40-49 years in good health and CMV-seropositive.

In this sample, this clone turned up a few times. Other DNA sequences within the sample encode an identical CDR3. The genes are TRBV15 and TRBJ1-1, with a tentative D call TRBD1 (6 bases). CDR1 LNHNV and CDR2 YYDKDF come from the germline V gene (reference sequence). The CDR3 is made up of 13 amino acids. V shed 3 bases and J shed 1 base, with 6 bases lying between them. The CDR3 nucleotides are TGTGCCACCAGCAGGACAGGGAACACTGAAGCTTTCTTT. Translating it yields CATSRTGNTEAFF. Full variable domain (rest looked up from reference TRBV15 and TRBJ1-1): DAMVIQNPRYQVTQFGKPVTLSCSQTLNHNVMYWYQQKSSQAPKLLFHYYDKDFNNEADTPDNFQSRRPNTSFCFLDIRSPGLGDTAMYLCATSRTGNTEAFFGQGTRLTVV.

The chain recombines TRBV7-2 with TRBJ2-5, with D unclear. V was shortened by 2 bases and J by 6 bases, with 7 bases between the two germline ends. The CDR3 sequence is 12 residues long. CDR1 and CDR2 (germline): SGHTA, FQGNSA. In DNA form, the CDR3 reads TGTGCCAGCAGCTTAATCGAGAAGACCCAGTACTTC. Translation gives CASSLIEKTQYF. The full variable domain, completed using reference TRBV7-2 and TRBJ2-5, is GAGVSQSPSNKVTEKGKDVELRCDPISGHTALYWYRQSLGQGLEFLIYFQGNSAPDKSGLPSDRFSAERTGGSVSTLTIQRTQQEDSAVYLCASSLIEKTQYFGPGTRLLVL.

The rearrangement joins TRBV4-3 to TRBJ1-2; D uncertain. The CDR3 is made up of 13 amino acids. The ends were cut back, 2 bases at V and 4 bases at J, with 8 bases in the middle. Germline loops: CDR1 LGHNA, CDR2 YSLEER. The CDR3 region is CASSQSGIYGYTF. CDR3 bases: TGCGCCAGCAGCCAATCAGGTATCTATGGCTACACCTTC.

J is TRBJ1-6 and V is TRBV28; 7 bases align to TRBD1. Trimming took 6 bases from V and 9 from J; bases not matched to a gene: 8. CDR1 is MDHEN, CDR2 SYDVKM, per germline. The CDR3 spans 14 residues. The CDR3 bases are TGTGCCAGCAGAACAACCTCAGGGGGTTCACCCCTCCACTTT. Amino acid sequence: CASRTTSGGSPLHF.

As DNA, the CDR3 is TGTGCCAGCAGCTACGGACAGGGGGCGAACACCATATATTTT. Translating it yields CASSYGQGANTIYF. The chain recombines TRBV11-1 with TRBJ1-3; 11 nucleotides line up with TRBD1. The CDR3 has 14 residues. Germline V gene sequence: CDR1 SGHAT, CDR2 FQDESV (reference sequence). V was pared by 4 bases and J by 7 bases, with 3 bases of the junction left unmatched.

The chain combines TRBV11-2 with TRBJ2-3; D is unclear. The CDR3 length is 14 residues. Looked up from germline, CDR1 is SGHAT and CDR2 is FQNNGV. V lost 7 bases and J lost 1, with 12 bases in between. In DNA, the CDR3 is TGTGCCAGCACCCCTCGACTTGGCACAGATACGCAGTATTTT. Protein product: CASTPRLGTDTQYF. The whole variable domain, remainder taken from reference TRBV11-2 and TRBJ2-3, is EAGVAQSPRYKIIEKRQSVAFWCNPISGHATLYWYQQILGQGPKLLIQFQNNGVVDDSQLPKDRFSAERLKGVDSTLKIQPAKLEDSAVYLCASTPRLGTDTQYFGPGTRLTVL.

The chain couples TRBV19 to TRBJ2-5; no firm D call. The germline V gene encodes CDR1 LNHDA and CDR2 SQIVND (reference sequence). The CDR3 loop spans 13 amino acids. V dropped 2 bases and J dropped 7 bases, with 11 bases sitting between them. The CDR3 loop reads CASSITADGTQYF. The CDR3 nucleotides are TGTGCCAGTAGTATAACAGCTGACGGGACCCAGTACTTC.

The V call is TRBV5-1, the J call TRBJ2-7; unclear D gene. This CDR3 is built from 13 residues. Per the germline V gene, CDR1 is SGHRS and CDR2 is YFSETQ. Between the trimmed V and J ends, which lost 4 bases and 7 bases, there was a span of 15 bases. The CDR3 DNA sequence: TGCGCCAGCAGCAACGCCACTATTGGAGAGCAGTACTTC. It codes for CASSNATIGEQYF.

The chain links TRBV5-8 to TRBJ1-1; maybe TRBD1 (6 bases). V gave up 2 bases and J gave up 6 bases, with 17 bases separating them. CDR3 length: 15 amino acids. Germline V lookup: CDR1 SGHTS, CDR2 YDEGEE. In DNA, the CDR3 is TGTGCCAGCAGCTTAACAAACAGGGTGGGCGCTGAAGCTTTCTTT. Translated, it gives CASSLTNRVGAEAFF.

The V call is TRBV2, the J call TRBJ1-5; TRBD1 matches at 10 bases. Germline V gives CDR1 SNHLY, CDR2 FYNNEI. The V gene end was trimmed by 6 bases and the J gene end by 6 bases; junction bases not matched to a gene: 14. The CDR3 has 17 residues. CDR3 sequence reads: CASRLPGQGLFSQPQHF. DNA for the CDR3: TGTGCCAGCAGATTACCGGGACAGGGGCTATTCTCTCAGCCCCAGCATTTT.

The rearrangement joins TRBV2 to TRBJ2-1, with 12 bases lining up with TRBD2. The CDR3 sequence is 14 residues long. CDR1 and CDR2 from the germline V gene are SNHLY and FYNNEI. V lost 4 bases, J lost 7 bases, and 2 bases stayed unmatched. The CDR3 is CASSGTSGRNEQFF. In DNA form, the CDR3 reads TGTGCCAGCAGTGGCACTAGCGGGAGGAATGAGCAGTTCTTC.

This clone has just a few counts. This chain links TRBV6-6 with TRBJ2-7; D is ambiguous. Trimming pared 0 bases from V and 2 bases from J, leaving 8 bases between. The CDR3 is 14 amino acids. Looked up from germline, CDR1 is MNHNY and CDR2 is SVGAGI (reference sequence). Written as DNA, the CDR3 is TGTGCCAGCAGTTACTCGGGCCCCCCCTACGAGCAGTACTTC. Encoded protein: CASSYSGPPYEQYF.

The chain couples TRBV7-2 to TRBJ2-3; 7 positions agree with TRBD2. The CDR3 has 14 residues. Losses at the gene ends were 1 base for V and 4 bases for J; bases not matched to a gene: 2. CDR1 and CDR2 from the germline V gene are SGHTA and FQGNSA. The CDR3 sequence is CASSLVLAADTQYF. The CDR3 nucleotides are TGTGCCAGCAGCTTAGTTCTAGCGGCAGATACGCAGTATTTT.

The genes are TRBV7-8 and TRBJ1-2; D call uncertain. The germline CDR1 and CDR2 sequences are SGHVS and FQNEAQ. V dropped 5 bases and J dropped 0 bases, with 16 bases sitting between them. The CDR3 is 16 amino acids. This chain's CDR3 is CASSPLGLGTNYGYTF. In DNA, the CDR3 is TGTGCCAGCAGCCCCCTTGGGCTCGGGACTAACTATGGCTACACCTTC. The whole variable domain, remainder taken from reference TRBV7-8 and TRBJ1-2, is GAGVSQSPRYKVAKRGQDVALRCDPISGHVSLFWYQQALGQGPEFLTYFQNEAQLDKSGLPSDRFFAERPEGSVSTLKIQRTQQEDSAVYLCASSPLGLGTNYGYTFGSGTRLTVV.

This chain links TRBV28 with TRBJ1-2, with 9 bases fitting TRBD1. Germline CDR1 is MDHEN and CDR2 is SYDVKM. This CDR3 contains 14 residues. The V and J ends lost 8 bases and 3 bases, in that order; junction bases with no gene match: 7. CDR3: CASGTGTGYYGYTF. In DNA, the CDR3 is TGTGCCAGCGGAACCGGGACAGGGTACTATGGCTACACCTTC.

This rearrangement joins TRBV27 to TRBJ2-6; 7 bases align to TRBD2. CDR3 length: 17 amino acids. CDR1 MNHEY and CDR2 SMNVEV come from the germline V gene (reference sequence). The trim removed 6 bases at V and 0 bases at J, leaving 8 bases unmatched. CDR3 sequence: CASSGRTASSGANVLTF. The CDR3 DNA is TGTGCCAGCAGCGGGAGGACTGCGAGCTCTGGGGCCAACGTCCTGACTTTC.

The J gene is TRBJ2-3, the V gene TRBV6-5; 7 bases agree with TRBD1. Per germline, CDR1 MNHEY and CDR2 SVGAGI. The CDR3 consists of 15 residues. Germline trimming cut 0 bases from V and 2 bases from J; bases unmatched to any gene: 2. CDR3 loop: CASSYSGGPTDTQYF. The CDR3 DNA is TGTGCCAGCAGTTACTCAGGGGGCCCCACAGATACGCAGTATTTT.

About this clone itself: Other DNA sequences in the sample encode the same CDR3. The gene calls are TRBV6-4 and TRBJ1-4; D gene unclear. V dropped 5 bases and J dropped 7 bases, with 5 bases sitting between them. The CDR3 runs 11 residues. Germline loops: CDR1 MRHNA, CDR2 SNTAGT. Here the CDR3 DNA reads TGTGCCAGCAGTCTAGTTGAAAAACTGTTTTTT. Protein sequence: CASSLVEKLFF.

The rearrangement links TRBV5-4 to TRBJ2-5; 9 bases are a match to TRBD2. Germline trimming cut 6 bases from V and 5 bases from J; bases unmatched to any gene: 8. CDR3 size: 14 residues. Per the germline V gene, CDR1 is SGHNT and CDR2 is YYREEE (reference sequence). The CDR3 DNA reads TGTGCCAGCACTCAAAGGGCGGGAGGGGAGACCCAGTACTTC. The encoded protein is CASTQRAGGETQYF.

A word on this clone: At one end the junction does not follow the germline gene, possibly because of a read error. The chain combines TRBV7-9 with TRBJ2-1, with TRBD1 matching over 7 bases. From germline, CDR1 is SEHNR and CDR2 FQNEAQ (reference sequence). CDR3 length equals 12 residues. Written as DNA, the CDR3 is TGTTCCAGCAGCTTACAGGGGTATGAGCAGTTCTTC. This translates into CSSSLQGYEQFF. The complete variable domain, with remaining parts taken from reference TRBV7-9 and TRBJ2-1, reads DTGVSQNPRHKITKRGQNVTFRCDPISEHNRLYWYRQTLGQGPEFLTYFQNEAQLEKSRLLSDRFSAERPKGSFSTLEIQRTEQGDSAMYLCSSSLQGYEQFFGPGTRLTVL.

This sequence joins TRBV2 and TRBJ2-2; tentatively, D is TRBD1 (6 bases). The CDR3 is made up of 15 amino acids. CDR1 is SNHLY, CDR2 FYNNEI, per germline. Trimming took 7 bases from V and 0 from J, leaving 12 bases between them. Written as DNA, the CDR3 is TGTGCCAGCATGAGGGCAGGGGCGAACACCGGGGAGCTGTTTTTT. Amino acids: CASMRAGANTGELFF.